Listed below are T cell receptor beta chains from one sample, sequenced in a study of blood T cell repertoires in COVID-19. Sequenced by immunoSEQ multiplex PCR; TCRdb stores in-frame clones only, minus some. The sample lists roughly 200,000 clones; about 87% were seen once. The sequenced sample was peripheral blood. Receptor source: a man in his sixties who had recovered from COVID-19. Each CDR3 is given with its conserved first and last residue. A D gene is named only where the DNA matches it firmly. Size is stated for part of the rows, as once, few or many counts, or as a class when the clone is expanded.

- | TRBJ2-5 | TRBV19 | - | CASNPGAQETQYF | TGTGCCAGTAACCCAGGGGCTCAAGAGACCCAGTACTTC
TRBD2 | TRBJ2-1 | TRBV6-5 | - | CASSPTWGGYEQFF | TGTGCCAGCAGCCCGACATGGGGGGGTTATGAGCAGTTCTTC
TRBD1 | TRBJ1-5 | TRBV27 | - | CASSPMTGGGQPQHF | TGTGCCAGCAGCCCGATGACAGGGGGCGGCCAGCCCCAGCATTTT
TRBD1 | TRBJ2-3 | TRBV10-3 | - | CAMQGVLTDTQYF | TGTGCCATGCAGGGGGTTTTGACAGATACGCAGTATTTT
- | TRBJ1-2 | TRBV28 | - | CASSPGGAFNYGYTF | TGTGCCAGCAGTCCTGGTGGGGCCTTTAACTATGGCTACACCTTC
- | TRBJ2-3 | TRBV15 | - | CATSRVTQSDTQYF | TGTGCCACCAGCAGAGTTACCCAGTCAGATACGCAGTATTTT
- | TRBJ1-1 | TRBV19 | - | CASRSIGGTKNTEAFF | TGTGCCAGTAGATCGATTGGCGGAACGAAGAACACTGAAGCTTTCTTT
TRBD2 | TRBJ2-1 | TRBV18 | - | CASSPPGAGGPENEQFF | TGTGCCAGCTCACCCCCTGGGGCGGGAGGGCCCGAGAATGAGCAGTTCTTC
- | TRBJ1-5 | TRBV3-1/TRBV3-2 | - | CASSQGEFQPQHF | TGTGCCAGCAGCCAAGGTGAGTTTCAGCCCCAGCATTTT
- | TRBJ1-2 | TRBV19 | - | CASSPLRFGAGYGYTF | TGTGCCAGTAGCCCTTTAAGATTTGGGGCCGGCTATGGCTACACCTTC
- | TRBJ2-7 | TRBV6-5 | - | CASQGGLAYEQYF | TGTGCCAGTCAGGGGGGCCTTGCCTACGAGCAGTACTTC
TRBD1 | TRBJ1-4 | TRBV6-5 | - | CASSSGTGVGEKLFF | TGTGCCAGCAGTTCGGGGACAGGGGTTGGCGAAAAACTGTTTTTT
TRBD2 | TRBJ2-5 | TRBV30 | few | CAWSPGRTFQETQYF | TGTGCCTGGAGTCCCGGGAGGACTTTCCAAGAGACCCAGTACTTC
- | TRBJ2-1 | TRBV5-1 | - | CASSLGGGLSYNEQFF | TGCGCCAGCAGCTTGGGGGGAGGACTGTCCTACAATGAGCAGTTCTTC
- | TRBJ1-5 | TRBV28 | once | CASRWGRQPQHF | TGTGCCAGCAGGTGGGGGCGGCAGCCCCAGCATTTT
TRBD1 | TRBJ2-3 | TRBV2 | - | CASSAQGAGDTQYF | TGTGCCAGCAGTGCACAGGGGGCAGGAGATACGCAGTATTTT
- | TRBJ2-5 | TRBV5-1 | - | CASSTGGGETQYF | TGCGCCAGCAGTACGGGGGGCGGGGAGACCCAGTACTTC
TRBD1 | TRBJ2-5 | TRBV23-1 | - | CASSHYDRAQETQYF | TGCGCCAGCAGTCACTACGACAGGGCCCAAGAGACCCAGTACTTC
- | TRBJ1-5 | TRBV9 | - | CASSVGEAGSNQPQHF | TGTGCCAGCAGCGTAGGGGAGGCAGGCTCCAATCAGCCCCAGCATTTT
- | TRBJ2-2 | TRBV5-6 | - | CASSLGVGTGELFF | TGTGCCAGCAGTTTAGGGGTCGGTACCGGGGAGCTGTTTTTT
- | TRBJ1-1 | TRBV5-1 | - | CASSLGESSNTEAFF | TGCGCCAGCAGCTTGGGGGAGTCTTCGAACACTGAAGCTTTCTTT
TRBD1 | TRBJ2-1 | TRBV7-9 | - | CASSAKDRDEQFF | TGTGCCAGCAGCGCCAAGGACAGGGATGAGCAGTTCTTC
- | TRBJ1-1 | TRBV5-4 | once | CASSPETERNTEAFF | TGTGCCAGCAGCCCGGAGACAGAAAGGAACACTGAAGCTTTCTTT
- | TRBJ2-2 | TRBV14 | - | CASSQPRQAGELFF | TGTGCCAGCAGCCAACCCCGACAGGCCGGGGAGCTGTTTTTT
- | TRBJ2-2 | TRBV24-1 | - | CATSAREPRSTGELFF | TGTGCCACCAGTGCCCGGGAGCCACGAAGCACCGGGGAGCTGTTTTTT
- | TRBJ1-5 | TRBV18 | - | CASSPESLPNQPQHF | TGTGCCAGCTCACCCGAGAGCCTCCCTAATCAGCCCCAGCATTTT
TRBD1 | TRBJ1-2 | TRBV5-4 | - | CASSSTGGSVYGYTF | TGTGCCAGCAGCTCGACAGGGGGCTCGGTCTATGGCTACACCTTC
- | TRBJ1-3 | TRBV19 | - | CASSIEGVSGNTIYF | TGTGCCAGTAGTATAGAAGGGGTCTCTGGAAACACCATATATTTT
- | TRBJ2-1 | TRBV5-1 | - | CASSPIRQAIQFF | TGCGCCAGCAGCCCAATACGACAGGCAATCCAGTTCTTC
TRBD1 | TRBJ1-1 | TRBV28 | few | CASSEGQLTEAFF | TGTGCCAGCAGTGAGGGACAGCTAACTGAAGCTTTCTTT
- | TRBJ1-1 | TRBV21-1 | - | CASREQGVCMNTEAFF | TGTGCCAGCAGAGAACAGGGGGTTTGCATGAACACTGAAGCTTTCTTT
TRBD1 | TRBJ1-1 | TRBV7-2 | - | CASSGRGQGAMNTEAFF | TGTGCCAGCAGCGGGAGGGGACAGGGGGCCATGAACACTGAAGCTTTCTTT
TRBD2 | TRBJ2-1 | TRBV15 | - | CATSRGGTSGRNEQFF | TGTGCCACCAGCAGGGGGGGGACTAGCGGGAGAAATGAGCAGTTCTTC